These 22 T cell receptor beta chains originate from one sample sequenced in a study of T cell changes during pregnancy in multiple sclerosis. Clones were sequenced by immunoSEQ multiplex PCR, and TCRdb holds only the in-frame ones, with some missing. The sample carries 73,000 or so clones, 85% to 90% recorded once. This specimen consisted of peripheral blood, obtained after pregnancy. Receptors were obtained from a female donor in good health, enrolled as a control in a pregnancy study.

The chain links TRBV9 to TRBJ2-1; TRBD2 matches at 15 bases. Losses at the gene ends were 3 bases for V and 4 bases for J; bases not matched to a gene: 5. The length of the CDR3 is 17 residues. Germline CDR1 and CDR2: SGDLS and YYNGEE. This CDR3 is CASSAGTSGGLYNEQFF. The CDR3 bases are TGTGCCAGCAGCGCTGGGACTAGCGGGGGGTTGTACAATGAGCAGTTCTTC.

This chain connects TRBV27 to TRBJ2-7; D is unclear. The CDR3 is 14 amino acids. Germline-derived CDR1 and CDR2 are MNHEY and SMNVEV (reference sequence). V was pared by 0 bases and J by 4 bases, with 10 bases between. The chain's CDR3 is CASSLSYTPYEQYF. The CDR3 nucleotides read TGTGCCAGCAGTTTATCGTACACCCCATACGAGCAGTACTTC.

The chain joins TRBV7-9 to TRBJ1-2; D unclear. Trimming took 3 bases from V and 4 from J, leaving 9 bases between them. The CDR3 has 13 residues. Per the germline V gene, CDR1 is SEHNR and CDR2 is FQNEAQ (reference sequence). The CDR3 region is CASSLGGSYGYTF. CDR3 in DNA: TGTGCCAGCAGCTTGGGCGGGAGCTATGGCTACACCTTC. Full variable domain (remainder filled in from reference TRBV7-9 and TRBJ1-2): DTGVSQNPRHKITKRGQNVTFRCDPISEHNRLYWYRQTLGQGPEFLTYFQNEAQLEKSRLLSDRFSAERPKGSFSTLEIQRTEQGDSAMYLCASSLGGSYGYTFGSGTRLTVV.

The gene calls are TRBV30 and TRBJ2-7, with D perhaps TRBD2 (7 bases). Germline CDR1 GTSNPN, CDR2 SVGIG (reference sequence). V shed 0 bases and J shed 7 bases, with 16 bases lying between them. The CDR3 has 14 amino acids. The DNA for the CDR3 is TGTGCCTGGAGTGTTGTGGGGGGGGCTGCTGAGCAGTACTTC. It encodes CAWSVVGGAAEQYF.

V usage is TRBV14 and J usage is TRBJ1-1, with TRBD1 identical over 10 bases. Germline loops: CDR1 SGHDN, CDR2 FVKESK. This CDR3 spans 16 amino acids. The V and J ends lost 6 bases and 0 bases, in that order; junction bases with no gene match: 7. CDR3 loop: CASSLDRGLMNTEAFF. The DNA of the CDR3 is TGTGCCAGCAGTCTCGACAGGGGGCTCATGAACACTGAAGCTTTCTTT.

This clone occurred a few times. The V and J genes are TRBV19 and TRBJ1-1, with D possibly TRBD1 on 6 matching bases. The CDR3 is 13 amino acids. Between the trimmed V and J ends, which lost 7 bases and 0 bases, there was a span of 9 bases. Looked up from germline, CDR1 is LNHDA and CDR2 is SQIVND (reference sequence). The CDR3: CASTGQMNTEAFF. The CDR3 nucleotides read TGTGCCAGTACGGGACAAATGAACACTGAAGCTTTCTTT.

This clone showed up just a few times. The J gene is TRBJ2-2, the V gene TRBV14; TRBD1 matches at 7 bases. The CDR3 is 14 residues long. Looked up from germline, CDR1 is SGHDN and CDR2 is FVKESK. V lost 1 base and J lost 6; bases outside the gene matches: 2. The CDR3 loop reads CASSQVGQAGELFF. CDR3 in DNA: TGTGCCAGCAGCCAAGTCGGACAGGCCGGGGAGCTGTTTTTT.

This chain connects TRBV6-5 to TRBJ2-1; TRBD2 agrees at 8 bases. The CDR3 has 15 residues. The trim removed 2 bases at V and 7 bases at J, leaving 7 bases unmatched. Germline values: CDR1 MNHEY, CDR2 SVGAGI. CDR3 nucleotide sequence: TGTGCCAGCAGTTACCACGGGGGGGCGGGGAATGAGCAGTTCTTC. Translated, it gives CASSYHGGAGNEQFF.

A few counts support this clone. The chain uses TRBV19 and TRBJ1-2; D is undetermined. CDR1 is LNHDA and CDR2 is SQIVND in the germline V gene (reference sequence). Trimming removed 7 bases from V and 8 bases from J, with 14 bases in between. The CDR3 contains 12 residues. CDR3 region: CASKGGYYGYTF. CDR3 coding DNA: TGTGCCAGTAAGGGCGGGTATTACGGCTACACCTTC. The variable domain in full, completed from reference TRBV19 and TRBJ1-2, reads DGGITQSPKYLFRKEGQNVTLSCEQNLNHDAMYWYRQDPGQGLRLIYYSQIVNDFQKGDIAEGYSVSREKKESFPLTVTSAQKNPTAFYLCASKGGYYGYTFGSGTRLTVV.

The V call is TRBV29-1, the J call TRBJ2-7, with D maybe TRBD2 (6 bases). Germline values: CDR1 SQVTM, CDR2 ANQGSEA. This CDR3 region has 12 residues. The V end lost 7 bases, the J end lost 5 bases, and 15 bases lay between the germline ends. The CDR3: CSATDRGNEQYF. The CDR3 nucleotides read TGCAGCGCCACGGACCGGGGGAACGAGCAGTACTTC.

This clone was recorded only once. The chain carries TRBV18 and TRBJ1-3; 10 positions match TRBD1. The trim removed 3 bases at V and 2 bases at J, leaving 4 bases unmatched. The CDR3 spans 16 residues. Looked up from germline, CDR1 is KGHSH and CDR2 is LQKENI. The CDR3 region is CASSPPGTGAGNTIYF. Here the CDR3 DNA reads TGTGCCAGCTCACCGCCCGGGACAGGGGCTGGAAACACCATATATTTT.

The chain has TRBV7-8 and TRBJ2-7; maybe TRBD2 (6 bases). This CDR3 spans 16 amino acids. Germline values: CDR1 SGHVS, CDR2 FQNEAQ. Trimming stripped 5 bases from V and 5 bases from J, with 22 bases between. In DNA, the CDR3 is TGTGCCAGCAGCCCACTCGGGGGAGGCCCCTGGGACGAGCAGTACTTC. Its protein product is CASSPLGGGPWDEQYF.

The chain links TRBV30 to TRBJ1-5, with D possibly matching TRBD1 (6 bases). Germline V gene data show CDR1 as GTSNPN and CDR2 as SVGIG (reference sequence). This CDR3 is built from 13 residues. V was pared by 1 base and J by 7 bases, with 11 bases between. The CDR3 region has the DNA TGTGCCTGGAGTGGACAGGTTAGACAGCCCCAGCATTTT. Translating it yields CAWSGQVRQPQHF.

This clone appeared once. J is TRBJ2-7 and V is TRBV15; 10 bases align to TRBD2. Germline loops: CDR1 LNHNV, CDR2 YYDKDF (reference sequence). This CDR3 has 16 residues. V gave up 3 bases and J gave up 7 bases; unmatched junction bases: 12. The CDR3 DNA follows: TGTGCCACCAGCAGGGAACGAGCGGGAGGGCCGAGAGAGCAGTACTTC. Translation gives CATSRERAGGPREQYF.

The chain joins TRBV4-3 to TRBJ2-5, with D tentatively TRBD1 (6 bases). Trimming took off 0 bases at V and 10 bases at J, with 24 bases between the two ends. Germline assignment: CDR1 LGHNA and CDR2 YSLEER. The CDR3 has 17 residues. CDR3 sequence reads: CASSQDPSSDRMGGQYF. CDR3 bases: TGCGCCAGCAGCCAAGATCCCTCCTCGGACAGAATGGGTGGCCAGTACTTC.

V is TRBV6-5 and J is TRBJ2-1, with D unresolved. Germline CDR1 reads MNHEY; CDR2 reads SVGAGI. The length of the CDR3 is 13 residues. Trimming cost V 10 bases and J 0 bases, with 10 bases left between them. As DNA, the CDR3 is TGTGCCACATCCACAAGCTCCTACAATGAGCAGTTCTTC. Amino acid sequence: CATSTSSYNEQFF.

This chain connects TRBV7-8 to TRBJ2-7; 8 positions match TRBD1. CDR1 is SGHVS and CDR2 is FQNEAQ in the germline V gene. Germline trimming cut 5 bases from V and 2 bases from J; bases unmatched to any gene: 8. This CDR3 has 15 residues. Here the CDR3 DNA reads TGTGCCAGCAGCAAATTGACAGGGGCGGCCTACGAGCAGTACTTC. Translated, it gives CASSKLTGAAYEQYF.

The CDR3 coding sequence is TGTGCCAGCAGCCCAACAGGGGGCTATGGCTACACCTTC. The encoded protein is CASSPTGGYGYTF. The chain combines TRBV25-1 with TRBJ1-2; TRBD1 agrees at 8 bases. V was pared by 6 bases and J by 4 bases, with 4 bases of the junction left unmatched. The CDR3 is 13 residues long. Per the germline V gene, CDR1 is MGHDK and CDR2 is SYGVNS.

This chain uses TRBV18 with TRBJ1-2; 11 positions agree with TRBD1. V gave up 0 bases and J gave up 2 bases; unmatched junction bases: 2. In germline, CDR1 is KGHSH, CDR2 LQKENI. The CDR3 covers 16 residues. CDR3 loop: CASSPPGTGGNYGYTF. DNA for the CDR3: TGTGCCAGCTCACCACCCGGGACAGGGGGGAACTATGGCTACACCTTC.

V gene TRBV30 combines with J gene TRBJ2-2; 7 nucleotides align to TRBD1. Germline V gene sequence: CDR1 GTSNPN, CDR2 SVGIG (reference sequence). J was trimmed by 0 bases and V by 4 bases; bases with no gene match: 5. This CDR3 region has 15 residues. Here the CDR3 DNA reads TGTGCCTGGACTGGGGACAGAACGAACACCGGGGAGCTGTTTTTT. It yields the protein CAWTGDRTNTGELFF.

The chain joins TRBV28 to TRBJ2-1, with 10 bases fitting TRBD2. The CDR3 sequence is 12 residues long. Germline-derived CDR1 and CDR2 are MDHEN and SYDVKM. V dropped 6 bases and J dropped 14; count of bases not matched to a gene: 7. The CDR3 DNA follows: TGTGCCAGCAGCGTTAGCGGGGGGTTGAAGTTCTTC. It codes for CASSVSGGLKFF.

This chain joins TRBV7-8 and TRBJ2-7, with D maybe TRBD2 (5 bases). The germline V gene encodes CDR1 SGHVS and CDR2 FQNEAQ. Trimming removed 1 base from V and 1 base from J, with 11 bases in between. The CDR3 length is 15 residues. The CDR3 reads CASSLGGSASYEQYF. CDR3 DNA: TGTGCCAGCAGCTTAGGTGGGAGTGCTTCCTACGAGCAGTACTTC.